The sequence of this T cell receptor (beta chain) was determined in a study of T cell changes during pregnancy in multiple sclerosis (dated by TCRdb to about 2019). As for the study more broadly: Changes in the T cell repertoire over the course of pregnancy were examined in this study in women with multiple sclerosis.

Library construction relied on the immunoSEQ multiplex PCR assay. Imported from immuneACCESS, the table was reduced by TCRdb to in-frame sequences with V and J called. These copies leave out some clones; in studies compared against another copy, an unresolved V gene accounts for under half, and the cause of the remainder is not known. For this sample there are more than 55,000 clones; roughly 89% appear just once. The ten largest clones take up about 1.2% of the sample. A remark on this clone: This receptor's antigen is unknown. No per-base quality is available; no much larger clone lies one base away.

The TCR comes from a female donor in good health, enrolled as a control in a pregnancy study. The sequencing here drew on peripheral blood, taken after pregnancy.

The nucleotides read TGTGCCAGCAGCCAAGCCCTAAGGACAGGGAACGAGCAGTACTTC. Protein translation: CASSQALRTGNEQYF. The sequence links TRBV4-2 to TRBJ2-7; the central 8 bases match TRBD1. Per the germline V gene, LGHNA is the CDR1 and YNFKEQ is the CDR2. V lost 1 base and J lost 5 bases, and the count of bases not matched to a germline gene is 7. Including the terminal cysteine and phenylalanine, the CDR3 comprises 15 residues. The read is trimmed to its CDR3 DNA, 45 bases read in frame from base 1.